This passage covers 3 T cell receptor beta chains from one sample sequenced in a study of beta chain features in type 1 diabetes. Overall study results and limits: Shortening that was moderate but significant affected the TCRB CDR3s of Type 1 diabetes patients in all four CD4+ subsets.

The antigens for these receptors are not known. The isolated RNA, all of it, was reverse transcribed, so expressed TCRB transcripts were what got sequenced. Sequencing was performed with immunoSEQ multiplex PCR; in TCRdb, only in-frame clones are kept and a portion is missing. The table has 120,000 to 150,000 clones, around 13% seen once; the top ten hold roughly 1.4%. Sequencing input: central memory CD4+ T cells from blood. Every receptor here comes from a man between 18 and 35 years old with type 1 diabetes.

V gene TRBV27 combines with J gene TRBJ1-1; 9 nucleotides line up with TRBD1. CDR1 MNHEY and CDR2 SMNVEV come from the germline V gene (reference sequence). V lost 4 bases and J lost 1; bases outside the gene matches: 1. This CDR3 is built from 14 residues. The DNA of the CDR3 is TGTGCCAGCAGTTGGGACAGGGAGAACACTGAAGCTTTCTTT. Its protein is CASSWDRENTEAFF.

This clone appeared a few times. J is TRBJ2-5 and V is TRBV30; TRBD2 might be the D (6 bases). V was trimmed by 2 bases and J by 5 bases, leaving 18 bases between them. The CDR3 sequence is 15 residues long. Germline-derived CDR1 and CDR2 are GTSNPN and SVGIG (reference sequence). The CDR3 is CAWSPGTRSGETQYF. The CDR3 DNA reads TGTGCCTGGAGTCCAGGGACTCGCTCGGGGGAGACCCAGTACTTC.

This clone was observed a few times. A read error may produce the germline difference seen at one junction end. J is TRBJ2-7 and V is TRBV29-1; TRBD2 is a possible D gene (6 bases). Looked up from germline, CDR1 is SQVTM and CDR2 is ANQGSEA. The CDR3 runs to 12 residues. CDR3 nucleotides: TGCAGCGTTGATCTGGACACGGGAGAGCAGCACTTC. Encoded protein: CSVDLDTGEQHF.